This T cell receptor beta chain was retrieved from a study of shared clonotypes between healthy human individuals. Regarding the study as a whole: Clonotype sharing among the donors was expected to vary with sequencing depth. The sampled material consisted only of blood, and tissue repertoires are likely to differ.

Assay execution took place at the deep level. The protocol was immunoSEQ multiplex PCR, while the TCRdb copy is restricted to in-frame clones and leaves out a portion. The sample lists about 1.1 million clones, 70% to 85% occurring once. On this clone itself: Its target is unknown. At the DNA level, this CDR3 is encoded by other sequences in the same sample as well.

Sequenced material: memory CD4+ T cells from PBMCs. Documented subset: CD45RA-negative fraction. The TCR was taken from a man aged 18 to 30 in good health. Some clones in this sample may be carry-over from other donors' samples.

The CDR3: CASSRGSSYEQYF. The CDR3 nucleotides read TGTGCCAGCAGCCGCGGGAGCTCCTACGAGCAGTACTTC. V gene TRBV14 combines with J gene TRBJ2-7; 7 bases are a match to TRBD2. Losses at the gene ends were 4 bases for V and 0 bases for J; bases not matched to a gene: 0. Looked up from germline, CDR1 is SGHDN and CDR2 is FVKESK. This CDR3 is 13 amino acids long.